This T cell receptor (beta chain) was identified during a study of cytomegalovirus exposure and HLA in healthy donors. The CDR3 has 14 residues. CDR1 KGHSH and CDR2 LQKENI come from the germline V gene. V was cut by 7 bases and J by 0 bases, with 9 bases left in between. TCRdb's copy holds only in-frame clones and misses some; the assay was immunoSEQ multiplex PCR. The sample holds approximately 160,000 clones, approximately 88% seen once. The sequenced material came from PBMCs. V usage is TRBV18 and J usage is TRBJ2-2; D gene uncertain. The sequence derives from a man aged 25-40 years in good health and CMV-seropositive. The CDR3 DNA sequence: TGTGCCAGCTTCGCGTACGCGAACACCGGGGAGCTGTTTTTT. Its translation is CASFAYANTGELFF.